The 25 T cell receptor beta chains below were found in one sample sequenced in a study of blood T cells in healthy people across ages. Primers used in a second PCR of roughly 6 to 11 cycles were a sample-barcoded 5' primer and a J-beta primer mix. MiXCR was run by TCRdb on the 5' RACE reads, yielding one entry per CDR3 protein. The sample consists of approximately 350,000 distinct CDR3 sequences, about 49% of them appearing once. The source material was blood. These receptors all stem from a man in his 60s in good health.

As for this clonotype: A much larger clone differs from this one at a single base, so this may be a read error. This rearrangement joins TRBV20-1 to TRBJ2-5; D remains unclear. V lost 0 bases to trimming and J lost 11 bases, with 19 bases between them. Germline V gives CDR1 DFQATT, CDR2 SNEGSKA (reference sequence). The CDR3 consists of 14 residues. CDR3 nucleotides: TGCAGTGCTAGAGACTACGAAAGGAACAATGAGCAGTACTTC. It is translated as CSARDYERNNEQYF.

This clonotype was detected many times. The chain has TRBV7-6 and TRBJ2-5; unclear D gene. The V end was cut by 1 base, the J end by 1 base, with 4 bases between. The CDR3 covers 13 residues. Per germline, CDR1 SGHVS and CDR2 FNYEAQ. The CDR3 spells CASSLVIQETQYF. CDR3 nucleotides: TGTGCCAGCAGCTTAGTTATCCAAGAGACCCAGTACTTC.

The V and J genes are TRBV6-1 and TRBJ2-7; 7 bases are shared with TRBD1. The ends lost 4 bases at V and 3 bases at J; junction bases unmatched: 3. The CDR3 is 13 amino acids. CDR1 MNHNS and CDR2 SASEGT come from the germline V gene. CDR3 region: CASSAGTVYEQYF. CDR3 sequence (DNA): TGTGCCAGCAGTGCCGGGACAGTCTACGAGCAGTACTTC.

The chain employs TRBV3-1 and TRBJ1-2; D remains unclear. CDR3 length equals 14 residues. Trimming removed 1 base at V and 2 bases at J, with 8 bases between. Germline assignment: CDR1 LGHDT and CDR2 YNNKEL (reference sequence). For the CDR3, the DNA is TGTGCCAGCAGCCAAGTTGTCAGAAACTATGGCTACACCTTC. Protein sequence: CASSQVVRNYGYTF. The whole variable domain, remainder taken from reference TRBV3-1 and TRBJ1-2, is DTAVSQTPKYLVTQMGNDKSIKCEQNLGHDTMYWYKQDSKKFLKIMFSYNNKELIINETVPNRFSPKSPDKAHLNLHINSLELGDSAVYFCASSQVVRNYGYTFGSGTRLTVV.

CDR3 sequence (DNA): TGTGCCAGCAGCTTTGGGGACCACACAGATACGCAGTATTTT. Protein product: CASSFGDHTDTQYF. V and J are TRBV5-5 and TRBJ2-3, with D perhaps assigned TRBD1 or TRBD2 (5 bases each). Germline V gene data show CDR1 as SGHKS and CDR2 as YYEKEE (reference sequence). The CDR3 runs 14 residues. The ends were cut back, 2 bases at V and 2 bases at J, with 9 bases in the middle.

This clonotype was detected only a few times. The CDR3 region has the DNA TGCAGCGGATTGGACGGACTCTCCTACGAGCAGTACTTC. Its translation is CSGLDGLSYEQYF. This chain connects TRBV29-1 to TRBJ2-7, with TRBD2 as a possible D gene (5 bases). Trimming shortened V by 7 bases and J by 0 bases, and 13 bases separated the two germline ends. This CDR3 has 13 amino acids. Germline V lookup: CDR1 SQVTM, CDR2 ANQGSEA.

V is TRBV29-1 and J is TRBJ2-7, with 9 bases lining up with TRBD2. CDR3 length: 13 amino acids. With V trimmed by 3 bases and J by 6 bases, 6 bases remained unmatched. CDR1 is SQVTM and CDR2 is ANQGSEA in the germline V gene. The CDR3 DNA reads as TGCAGCGTTGACGTCCTAGCGGGACGCGAGCAGTACTTC. Its protein is CSVDVLAGREQYF.

In this sample, this clonotype turned up many times. This sequence joins TRBV10-3 and TRBJ2-7; 8 bases map to TRBD1. In germline, CDR1 is ENHRY, CDR2 SYGVKD. There are 15 residues in the CDR3. Trimming at V came to 2 bases and at J to 4 bases, leaving 7 bases not matched to a gene. As DNA, the CDR3 is TGTGCCATCAGTGAGCGAGACAGGGGCAGGTACGAGCAGTACTTC. Translated, it gives CAISERDRGRYEQYF.

The genes are TRBV9 and TRBJ1-2; D not resolved. V was trimmed by 4 bases and J by 5 bases, leaving 12 bases between them. Germline CDR1 and CDR2: SGDLS and YYNGEE. CDR3 length: 13 amino acids. The DNA for the CDR3 is TGTGCCAGCAGCTTGGGCTTCGGATATGGCTACACCTTC. Protein product: CASSLGFGYGYTF.

This clonotype turned up a few times. The chain couples TRBV7-2 to TRBJ2-7; D tentatively reads TRBD1 or TRBD2 (6 bases each). The ends were cut back, 4 bases at V and 5 bases at J, with 18 bases in the middle. CDR1 is SGHTA and CDR2 is FQGNSA in the germline V gene. This CDR3 comprises 15 residues. CDR3 residues: CASSSSPGGHHEQYF. As DNA, the CDR3 is TGTGCCAGCAGCTCTAGCCCCGGGGGCCATCACGAGCAGTACTTC.

This clonotype was seen only a few times. This rearrangement joins TRBV20-1 to TRBJ2-5, with TRBD2 identical over 10 bases. The germline V gene has CDR1 DFQATT and CDR2 SNEGSKA (reference sequence). There are 15 residues in the CDR3. Trimming cost V 6 bases and J 5 bases; bases outside gene matches: 12. The CDR3 spells CSARSGAGGLETQYF. The DNA of the CDR3 is TGCAGTGCCCGATCCGGAGCGGGAGGGTTGGAGACCCAGTACTTC.

The genes are TRBV20-1 and TRBJ1-2; D possibly corresponds to TRBD1 (5 bases). CDR1 DFQATT and CDR2 SNEGSKA come from the germline V gene (reference sequence). The CDR3 has 12 residues. V lost 5 bases and J 2 bases, leaving 9 bases between the germline ends. The CDR3 DNA follows: TGCAGTGCTCTGGGACGGAACTATGGCTACACCTTC. Protein product: CSALGRNYGYTF.

The chain is built from TRBV3-1 and TRBJ2-2; 8 positions match TRBD1. Trimming removed 6 bases from V and 4 bases from J; junction bases left unmatched: 4. CDR1 and CDR2 from the germline V gene are LGHDT and YNNKEL (reference sequence). The CDR3 totals 14 residues. For the CDR3, the DNA is TGTGCCAGCAGACGACAGGGGCGCACCGGGGAGCTGTTTTTT. This sequence encodes CASRRQGRTGELFF. The full variable domain, completed using reference TRBV3-1 and TRBJ2-2, is DTAVSQTPKYLVTQMGNDKSIKCEQNLGHDTMYWYKQDSKKFLKIMFSYNNKELIINETVPNRFSPKSPDKAHLNLHINSLELGDSAVYFCASRRQGRTGELFFGEGSRLTVL.

This chain connects TRBV5-5 to TRBJ2-7, with D perhaps given as TRBD1 or TRBD2 (5 bases each). Germline V gene data show CDR1 as SGHKS and CDR2 as YYEKEE (reference sequence). V lost 2 bases to trimming and J lost 2 bases, with 20 bases between them. CDR3 length: 17 amino acids. As DNA, the CDR3 is TGTGCCAGCAGCTTCAACGCCAGGGACGTACAGACCTACGAGCAGTACTTC. Translation gives CASSFNARDVQTYEQYF.

The rearrangement links TRBV15 to TRBJ2-5; possibly TRBD2 for D (6 bases). Germline V CDR1 and CDR2: LNHNV, YYDKDF (reference sequence). Trimming cost V 8 bases and J 1 base, with 17 bases left between them. The CDR3 sequence is 15 residues long. DNA of the CDR3: TGTGCCACCTCAATTCGACTCGGGGGCCAAGAGACCCAGTACTTC. Its translation is CATSIRLGGQETQYF.

This sequence joins TRBV20-1 and TRBJ2-3; possible D gene TRBD2, 6 bases. Germline V gene data show CDR1 as DFQATT and CDR2 as SNEGSKA (reference sequence). The V end lost 5 bases, the J end lost 5 bases, and 14 bases lay between the germline ends. This CDR3 region has 13 residues. In DNA form, the CDR3 reads TGCAGTGCTGAAGGCCAGGGAGGAGATACGCAGTATTTT. Its protein is CSAEGQGGDTQYF.

This rearrangement joins TRBV6-5 to TRBJ2-1; perhaps TRBD1 as D (5 bases). The CDR3 is made up of 15 amino acids. Per the germline V gene, CDR1 is MNHEY and CDR2 is SVGAGI. Deletions cut 5 bases from V and 0 bases from J, with 11 bases between. CDR3 in amino acids: CASSADSSSYNEQFF. The CDR3 nucleotides are TGTGCCAGCAGTGCAGACAGTAGCTCCTACAATGAGCAGTTCTTC.

This clonotype was detected a few times. The chain recombines TRBV20-1 with TRBJ2-1; D may be TRBD2 (7 bases). The CDR3 length is 15 residues. Germline CDR1 is DFQATT and CDR2 is SNEGSKA (reference sequence). V lost 6 bases and J lost 9, with 24 bases in between. CDR3 DNA: TGCAGTGCCGGGGGGCGGTACCACGGGGGGAGTGAGCAGTTCTTC. Amino acids: CSAGGRYHGGSEQFF.

The chain is built from TRBV9 and TRBJ1-2; D is unresolved. The CDR3 is 15 amino acids. Germline CDR1 is SGDLS and CDR2 is YYNGEE. The V end lost 5 bases, the J end lost 4 bases, and 18 bases lay between the germline ends. Here the CDR3 reads CASSNPDVGSYGYTF. Written as DNA, the CDR3 is TGTGCCAGCAGTAACCCGGACGTAGGGAGCTATGGCTACACCTTC.

The J gene is TRBJ2-6, the V gene TRBV6-2 or TRBV6-3; 9 bases fit TRBD2. The trim removed 5 bases at V and 3 bases at J, leaving 8 bases unmatched. This CDR3 is built from 17 residues. Germline assignment: CDR1 MNHEY and CDR2 SVGEGT. The CDR3 region is CASSTPGLAIGANVLTF. The CDR3 region has the DNA TGTGCCAGCAGTACGCCGGGACTAGCCATTGGGGCCAACGTCCTGACTTTC.

The chain has TRBV2 and TRBJ2-5; 10 bases are shared with TRBD1. Germline CDR1 is SNHLY and CDR2 is FYNNEI. The CDR3 loop spans 16 amino acids. The trim removed 8 bases at V and 0 bases at J, leaving 9 bases unmatched. The CDR3 DNA reads TGTGCCAGCCTCAAGAAGGACAGGGGGTACCAAGAGACCCAGTACTTC. Translating it yields CASLKKDRGYQETQYF.

Points on this clonotype: This may come from a read error, since a much larger clone is one base off. The chain has TRBV27 and TRBJ2-5, with unresolved D. TRBJ2-7 matches the DNA end more closely, so the J call is doubtful. The germline CDR1 and CDR2 sequences are MNHEY and SMNVEV (reference sequence). CDR3 length equals 14 residues. The DNA of the CDR3 is TGTGACAGCAGTCCGTGGCCCGGGCACTACGAGCAGTACTTC. It codes for CDSSPWPGHYEQYF.

The CDR3 reads CASIRAGVSSYNEQFF. The CDR3 region has the DNA TGTGCCAGCATCAGGGCCGGCGTCAGCTCCTACAATGAGCAGTTCTTC. The chain is built from TRBV6-2 or TRBV6-3 and TRBJ2-1; tentative D call: TRBD1 (5 bases). V gave up 7 bases and J gave up 0 bases, with 16 bases separating them. The CDR3 length is 16 residues. Germline V gives CDR1 MNHEY, CDR2 SVGEGT.

This clonotype was detected a few times. The chain recombines TRBV20-1 with TRBJ2-5; 14 bases match TRBD2. This CDR3 is 14 amino acids long. The V gene end was trimmed by 5 bases and the J gene end by 3 bases; junction bases not matched to a gene: 2. Germline values: CDR1 DFQATT, CDR2 SNEGSKA (reference sequence). The CDR3 spells CSAWGLAGEETQYF. The CDR3 nucleotides read TGCAGTGCTTGGGGACTAGCGGGGGAAGAGACCCAGTACTTC.

The chain couples TRBV29-1 to TRBJ1-5; 10 bases match TRBD1. This CDR3 spans 17 amino acids. The junction had 10 bases not matched to a gene; V was cut back by 4 bases and J by 1 base. The V gene's germline CDR1 is SQVTM and CDR2 ANQGSEA. CDR3 sequence (DNA): TGCAGCGTTGGGACAGGGGGTCCGGGGATGAGCAATCAGCCCCAGCATTTT. Translating it yields CSVGTGGPGMSNQPQHF. The variable domain in full, with the rest retrieved from reference TRBV29-1 and TRBJ1-5, is SAVISQKPSRDICQRGTSLTIQCQVDSQVTMMFWYRQQPGQSLTLIATANQGSEATYESGFVIDKFPISRPNLTFSTLTVSNMSPEDSSIYLCSVGTGGPGMSNQPQHFGDGTRLSIL.